This T cell receptor (beta chain) was found in a study of technical replicates of blood from several donors. Germline V CDR1 and CDR2: MNHNS, SASEGT. This CDR3 spans 13 amino acids. Some clones are missing from TCRdb's copy, which holds only in-frame ones; the method was immunoSEQ multiplex PCR. The table lists more than 80,000 clones, about 95% of them singletons, with 0.34% in the top ten. The chain carries TRBV6-1 and TRBJ2-7; tentatively, D is TRBD1 (7 bases). Specimen: T cells isolated from PBMCs. This receptor was identified in a human donor in good health. Here the CDR3 reads CASSEAQGGQPRV. The CDR3, as DNA: TGTGCCAGCAGTGAAGCGCAGGGGGGACAACCTCGAGTG.